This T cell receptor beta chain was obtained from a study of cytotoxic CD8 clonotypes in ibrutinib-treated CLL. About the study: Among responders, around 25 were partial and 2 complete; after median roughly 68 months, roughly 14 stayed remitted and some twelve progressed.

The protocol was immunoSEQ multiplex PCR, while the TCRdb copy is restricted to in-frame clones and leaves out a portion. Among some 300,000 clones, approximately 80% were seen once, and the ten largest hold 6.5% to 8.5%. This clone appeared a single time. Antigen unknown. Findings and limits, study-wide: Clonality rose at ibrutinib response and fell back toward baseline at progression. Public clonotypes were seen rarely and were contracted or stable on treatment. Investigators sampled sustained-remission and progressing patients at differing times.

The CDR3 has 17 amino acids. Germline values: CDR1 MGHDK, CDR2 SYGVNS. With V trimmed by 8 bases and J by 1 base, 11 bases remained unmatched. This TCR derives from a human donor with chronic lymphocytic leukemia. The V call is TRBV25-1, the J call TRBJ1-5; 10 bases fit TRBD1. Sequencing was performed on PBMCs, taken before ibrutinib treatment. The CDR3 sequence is CASQSGQGYWSNQPQHF. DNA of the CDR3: TGTGCCAGCCAGTCGGGACAGGGGTACTGGAGCAATCAGCCCCAGCATTTT.